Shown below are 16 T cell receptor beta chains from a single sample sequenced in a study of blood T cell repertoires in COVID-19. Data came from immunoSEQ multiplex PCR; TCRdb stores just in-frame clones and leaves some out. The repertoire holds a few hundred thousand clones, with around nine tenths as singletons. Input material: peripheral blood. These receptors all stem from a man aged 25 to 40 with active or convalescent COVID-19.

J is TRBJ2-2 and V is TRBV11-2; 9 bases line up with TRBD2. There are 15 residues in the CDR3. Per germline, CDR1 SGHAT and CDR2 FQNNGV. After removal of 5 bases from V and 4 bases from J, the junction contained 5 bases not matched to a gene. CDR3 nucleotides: TGTGCCAGCAGCCATGGACTAGCGAGCACCGGGGAGCTGTTTTTT. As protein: CASSHGLASTGELFF.

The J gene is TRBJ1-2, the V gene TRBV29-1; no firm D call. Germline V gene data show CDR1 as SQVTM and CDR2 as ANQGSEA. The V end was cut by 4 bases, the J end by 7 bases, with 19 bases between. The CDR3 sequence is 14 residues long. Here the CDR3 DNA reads TGCAGCGTTGGAATAGTGGACTCAGTTGCTGGCTACACCTTC. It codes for CSVGIVDSVAGYTF.

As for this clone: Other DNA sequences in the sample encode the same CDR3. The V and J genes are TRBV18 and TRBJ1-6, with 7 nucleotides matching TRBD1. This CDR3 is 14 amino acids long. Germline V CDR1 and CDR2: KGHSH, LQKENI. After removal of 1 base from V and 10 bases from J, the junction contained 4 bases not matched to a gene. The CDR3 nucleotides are TGTGCCAGCTCACCACAAACAGGGGAATCACCCCTCCACTTT. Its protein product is CASSPQTGESPLHF.

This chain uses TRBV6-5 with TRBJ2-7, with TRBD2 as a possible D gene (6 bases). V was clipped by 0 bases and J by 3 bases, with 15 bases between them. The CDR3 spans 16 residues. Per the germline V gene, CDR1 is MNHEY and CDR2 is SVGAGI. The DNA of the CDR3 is TGTGCCAGCAGTTACTCCCTTCGGGGAGGATTCTACGAGCAGTACTTC. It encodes CASSYSLRGGFYEQYF.

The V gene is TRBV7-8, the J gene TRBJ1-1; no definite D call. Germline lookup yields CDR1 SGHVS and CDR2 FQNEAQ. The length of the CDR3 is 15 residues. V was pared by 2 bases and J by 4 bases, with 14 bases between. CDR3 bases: TGTGCCAGCAGCTTAAGAACGGGAAGTGGCACTGAAGCTTTCTTT. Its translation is CASSLRTGSGTEAFF. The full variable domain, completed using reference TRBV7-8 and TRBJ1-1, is GAGVSQSPRYKVAKRGQDVALRCDPISGHVSLFWYQQALGQGPEFLTYFQNEAQLDKSGLPSDRFFAERPEGSVSTLKIQRTQQEDSAVYLCASSLRTGSGTEAFFGQGTRLTVV.

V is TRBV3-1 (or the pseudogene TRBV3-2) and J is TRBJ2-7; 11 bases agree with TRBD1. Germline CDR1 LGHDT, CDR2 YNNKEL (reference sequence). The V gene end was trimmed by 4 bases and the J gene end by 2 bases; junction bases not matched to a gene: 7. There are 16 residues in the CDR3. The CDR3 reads CASSPGTGGLTYEQYF. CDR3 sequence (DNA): TGTGCCAGCAGCCCCGGGACAGGGGGTTTGACCTACGAGCAGTACTTC.

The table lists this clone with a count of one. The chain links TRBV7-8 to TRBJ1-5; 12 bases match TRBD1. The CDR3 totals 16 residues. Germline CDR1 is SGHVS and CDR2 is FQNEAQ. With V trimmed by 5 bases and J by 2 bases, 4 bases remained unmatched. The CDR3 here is CASSEGTGGGNQPQHF. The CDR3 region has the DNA TGTGCCAGCAGCGAGGGGACAGGGGGCGGCAATCAGCCCCAGCATTTT.

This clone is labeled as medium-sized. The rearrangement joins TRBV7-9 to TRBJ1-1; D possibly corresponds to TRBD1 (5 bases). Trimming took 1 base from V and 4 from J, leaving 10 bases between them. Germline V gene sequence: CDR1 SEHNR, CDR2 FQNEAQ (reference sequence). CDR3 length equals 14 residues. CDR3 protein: CASSLVLGGTEAFF. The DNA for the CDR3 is TGTGCCAGCAGCTTAGTCCTGGGGGGCACTGAAGCTTTCTTT. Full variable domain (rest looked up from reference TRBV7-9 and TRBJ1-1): DTGVSQNPRHKITKRGQNVTFRCDPISEHNRLYWYRQTLGQGPEFLTYFQNEAQLEKSRLLSDRFSAERPKGSFSTLEIQRTEQGDSAMYLCASSLVLGGTEAFFGQGTRLTVV.

For the CDR3, the DNA is TGTGCCAGCAGGGGCAGTGGCTATGGCTACACCTTC. Translation gives CASRGSGYGYTF. The chain employs TRBV7-9 and TRBJ1-2; no reliable D call. The CDR3 extends over 12 amino acids. Germline V gene data show CDR1 as SEHNR and CDR2 as FQNEAQ (reference sequence). Trimming stripped 6 bases from V and 4 bases from J, with 9 bases between.

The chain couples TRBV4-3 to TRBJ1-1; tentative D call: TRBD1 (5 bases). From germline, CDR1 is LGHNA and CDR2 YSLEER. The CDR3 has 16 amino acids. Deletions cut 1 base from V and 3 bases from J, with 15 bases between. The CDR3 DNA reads TGCGCCAGCAGCCAAGGACAGACACTCACGTACACTGAAGCTTTCTTT. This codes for CASSQGQTLTYTEAFF.

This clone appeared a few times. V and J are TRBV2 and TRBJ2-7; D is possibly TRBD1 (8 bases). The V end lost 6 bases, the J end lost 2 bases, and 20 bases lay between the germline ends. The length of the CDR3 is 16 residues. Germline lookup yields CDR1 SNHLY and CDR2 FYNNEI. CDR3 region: CASSRTRQGRAYEQYF. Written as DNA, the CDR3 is TGTGCCAGCAGCCGAACGAGACAGGGGAGGGCCTACGAGCAGTACTTC.

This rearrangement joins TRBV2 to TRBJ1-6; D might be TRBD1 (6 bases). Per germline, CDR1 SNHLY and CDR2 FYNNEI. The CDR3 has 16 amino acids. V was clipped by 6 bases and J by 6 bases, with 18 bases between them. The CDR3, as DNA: TGTGCCAGCAGCTTACTCCAGGGGATGAGTAATTCACCCCTCCACTTT. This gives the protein CASSLLQGMSNSPLHF.

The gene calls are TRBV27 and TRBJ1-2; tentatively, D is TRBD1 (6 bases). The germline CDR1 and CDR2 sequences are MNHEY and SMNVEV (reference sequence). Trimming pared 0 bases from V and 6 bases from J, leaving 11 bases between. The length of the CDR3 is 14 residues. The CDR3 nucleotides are TGTGCCAGCAGTTTATCAGGGGGGGCGGATGGCTACACCTTC. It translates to CASSLSGGADGYTF.

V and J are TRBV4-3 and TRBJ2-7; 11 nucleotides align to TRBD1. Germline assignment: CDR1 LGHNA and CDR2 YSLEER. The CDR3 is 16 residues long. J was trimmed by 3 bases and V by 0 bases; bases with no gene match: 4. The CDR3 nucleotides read TGCGCCAGCAGCCAAGATTCAGGGACAGGGGGCTACGAGCAGTACTTC. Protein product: CASSQDSGTGGYEQYF.

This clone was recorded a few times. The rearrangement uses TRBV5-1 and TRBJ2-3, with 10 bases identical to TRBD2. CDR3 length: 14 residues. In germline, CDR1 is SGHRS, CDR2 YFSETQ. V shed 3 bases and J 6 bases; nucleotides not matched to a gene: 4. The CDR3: CASSSSGGGDTQYF. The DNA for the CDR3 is TGCGCCAGCAGCTCCAGCGGGGGGGGTGATACGCAGTATTTT.

CDR3 in DNA: TGCGCCAGCAGCTATATAGCAGATACGCAGTATTTT. Its protein product is CASSYIADTQYF. The V call is TRBV5-1, the J call TRBJ2-3; no clear D gene. The CDR3 loop spans 12 amino acids. V shed 3 bases and J shed 4 bases, with 6 bases lying between them. Germline CDR1 is SGHRS and CDR2 is YFSETQ.